This TCR beta chain was sequenced in a study of CD8+ T cells in alopecia areata. Study as a whole: For 6 to 18 months, tofacitinib was taken, and 6 months off drug followed.

A word on this clone: Its antigen is unidentified.

Following extraction, RNA underwent reverse transcription to cDNA, which served as the sequencing template. The data were produced by immunoSEQ multiplex PCR, yet TCRdb's version contains in-frame clones alone and is incomplete. This table has some 110,000 clones, 35% to 40% appearing once. This CDR3 contains 13 residues. V dropped 1 base and J dropped 1 base, with 7 bases sitting between them. Germline CDR1 and CDR2: SQVTM and ANQGSEA. Points from the study as a whole: Across lesional scalp, and particularly alopecia totalis/universalis, clonality surpassed that of normal scalp.

Sequenced material: CD4+ T cells sorted from blood. The chain couples TRBV29-1 to TRBJ1-1, with D unclear. The TCR originated in a human donor with alopecia areata. CDR3: CSVEAWGNTEAFF. CDR3 DNA sequence: TGCAGCGTTGAAGCCTGGGGGAACACTGAAGCTTTCTTT.